The TCR beta chain described here comes from a study of CD8 T cells in ankylosing spondylitis. Notes on the study in general: Among TCR beta sequences, a motif of eight highly homologous variants appeared characteristic of ankylosing spondylitis blood.

As for this clonotype: Antigen: not known.

V trimming: 1 base; J trimming: 7 bases; junction bases outside the gene matches: 7. This CDR3 spans 16 amino acids. CDR1 is WSHSY and CDR2 is SAAADI in the germline V gene. TCRdb used MiXCR to reprocess the 5' RACE reads, holding one entry per CDR3 protein. The data show 200,000 to 300,000 distinct CDR3 sequences, around 32% seen once. The receptor comes from a male donor with ankylosing spondylitis or in good health (not recorded which). This chain links TRBV10-2 with TRBJ2-1; 10 nucleotides align to TRBD1. Sequencing was performed on blood, either unsorted or a sorted T cell fraction (not recorded which). DNA for the CDR3: TGCGCCAGCAGTGAGTTCGGGACAGGGGTCAGTAATGAGCAGTTCTTC. Protein sequence: CASSEFGTGVSNEQFF.